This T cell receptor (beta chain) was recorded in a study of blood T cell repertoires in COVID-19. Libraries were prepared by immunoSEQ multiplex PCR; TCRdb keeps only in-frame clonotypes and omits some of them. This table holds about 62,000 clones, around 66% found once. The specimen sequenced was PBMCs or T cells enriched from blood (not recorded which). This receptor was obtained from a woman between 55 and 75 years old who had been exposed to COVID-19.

The CDR3 loop is CATSRLGAPTSYEQYF. In DNA form, the CDR3 reads TGTGCCACCAGCAGGCTAGGGGCGCCGACTTCCTACGAGCAGTACTTC. The V call is TRBV15, the J call TRBJ2-7, with D possibly matching TRBD1 (5 bases). Trimming shortened V by 3 bases and J by 1 base, and 16 bases separated the two germline ends. The CDR3 is 16 residues long. Germline values: CDR1 LNHNV, CDR2 YYDKDF (reference sequence).